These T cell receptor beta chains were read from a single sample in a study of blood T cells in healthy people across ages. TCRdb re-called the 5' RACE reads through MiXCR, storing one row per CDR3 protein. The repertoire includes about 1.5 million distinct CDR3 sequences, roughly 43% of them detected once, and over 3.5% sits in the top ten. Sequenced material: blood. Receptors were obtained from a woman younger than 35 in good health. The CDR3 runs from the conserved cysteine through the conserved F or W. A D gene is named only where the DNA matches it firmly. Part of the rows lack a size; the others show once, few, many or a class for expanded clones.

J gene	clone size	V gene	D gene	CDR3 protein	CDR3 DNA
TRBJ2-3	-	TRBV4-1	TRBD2	CASSRSGVGTDTQYF	TGCGCCAGCAGCCGGAGCGGGGTCGGCACAGATACGCAGTATTTT
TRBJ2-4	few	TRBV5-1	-	CASSLVVGLAKNIQYF	TGCGCCAGCAGCTTGGTCGTGGGACTAGCCAAAAACATTCAGTACTTC
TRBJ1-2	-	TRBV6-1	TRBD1	CASRSPGQGASGYTF	TGTGCCAGCAGGAGCCCGGGACAGGGGGCGAGTGGCTACACCTTC
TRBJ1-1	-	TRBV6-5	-	CASSPGGGRAFF	TGTGCCAGCAGTCCTGGGGGGGGGCGAGCTTTCTTT
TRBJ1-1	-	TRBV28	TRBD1	CATGTGGDWTEAFF	TGTGCCACCGGGACAGGGGGCGATTGGACTGAAGCTTTCTTT
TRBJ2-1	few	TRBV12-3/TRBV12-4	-	CASRLTPYNEQFF	TGTGCCAGCAGGTTGACTCCTTACAATGAGCAGTTCTTC
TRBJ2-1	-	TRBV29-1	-	CSVVAGAITYNEQFF	TGCAGCGTTGTTGCGGGGGCAATCACCTACAATGAGCAGTTCTTC
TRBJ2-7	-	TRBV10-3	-	CAISGRDSYYEQYF	TGTGCCATCAGTGGTCGGGATAGCTACTACGAGCAGTACTTC
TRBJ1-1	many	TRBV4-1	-	CASSGRTMNTEAFF	TGCGCCAGCAGCGGTCGTACGATGAACACTGAAGCTTTCTTT
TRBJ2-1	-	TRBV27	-	CASTLVSSRGPRLNEQFF	TGTGCCAGCACCCTTGTTAGTTCCAGGGGCCCTCGCCTCAATGAGCAGTTCTTC
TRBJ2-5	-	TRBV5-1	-	CANSLEGAGETQYF	TGTGCCAACAGCTTGGAAGGGGCTGGGGAGACCCAGTACTTC
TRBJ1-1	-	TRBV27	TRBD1	CASRPGQGLAEAFF	TGCGCCAGCAGGCCCGGACAGGGACTAGCTGAAGCTTTCTTT
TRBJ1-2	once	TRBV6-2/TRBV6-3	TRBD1	CASSSAGTGERNYGYTF	TGTGCCAGCAGTTCCGCCGGGACAGGGGAACGCAACTATGGCTACACCTTC
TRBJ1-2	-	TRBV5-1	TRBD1	CASSLVPMDRALPYFYGYTF	TGCGCCAGCAGCTTGGTTCCGATGGACAGGGCTCTCCCATACTTCTATGGCTACACCTTC
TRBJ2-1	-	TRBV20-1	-	CSAPGTGVNEQFF	TGCAGTGCCCCGGGGACGGGGGTTAATGAGCAGTTCTTC
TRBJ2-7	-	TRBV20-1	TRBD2	CSANSGLAGTLYEQYF	TGCAGTGCTAACTCCGGACTAGCGGGGACCCTCTACGAGCAGTACTTC
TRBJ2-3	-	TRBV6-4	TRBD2	CASSPFSGGADTQYF	TGTGCCAGCAGTCCTTTCAGCGGGGGGGCCGATACGCAGTATTTT
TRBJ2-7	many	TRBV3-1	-	CASSQGGTGGYEQYF	TGTGCCAGCAGCCAAGGAGGAACCGGCGGATACGAGCAGTACTTC
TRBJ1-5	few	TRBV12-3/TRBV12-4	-	CASSFLATYSNQPQHF	TGTGCCAGCAGTTTTCTAGCAACTTATAGCAATCAGCCCCAGCATTTT
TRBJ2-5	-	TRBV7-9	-	CASTGARHQETQYF	TGTGCCAGCACAGGGGCTAGGCATCAAGAGACCCAGTACTTC
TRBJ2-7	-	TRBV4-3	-	CASSQDEAEQYF	TGCGCCAGCAGCCAAGATGAGGCCGAGCAGTACTTC
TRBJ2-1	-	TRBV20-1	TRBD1	CSARLGTVYNEQFF	TGCAGTGCTAGATTAGGGACAGTCTACAATGAGCAGTTCTTC
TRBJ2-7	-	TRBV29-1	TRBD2	CSIPSSGSYEQYF	TGCAGCATCCCGTCTAGCGGCTCCTACGAGCAGTACTTC
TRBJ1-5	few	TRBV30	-	CAWSGHFSNQPQHF	TGTGCCTGGAGCGGCCATTTCAGCAATCAGCCCCAGCATTTT
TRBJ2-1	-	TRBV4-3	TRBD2	CASSQGLAAVNEQFF	TGCGCCAGCAGCCAGGGACTAGCAGCAGTCAATGAGCAGTTCTTC
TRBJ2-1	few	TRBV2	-	CASIPSSYNEQFF	TGTGCCAGCATCCCTAGCTCCTACAATGAGCAGTTCTTC
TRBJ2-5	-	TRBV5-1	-	CASSVIADQETQYF	TGCGCCAGCAGCGTGATAGCGGACCAAGAGACCCAGTACTTC
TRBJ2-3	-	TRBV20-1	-	CSASRGSSTDTQYF	TGCAGTGCTTCAAGGGGCAGTAGCACAGATACGCAGTATTTT
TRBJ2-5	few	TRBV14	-	CASSLPGVRYQETQYF	TGTGCCAGCAGCCTCCCGGGGGTACGGTACCAAGAGACCCAGTACTTC
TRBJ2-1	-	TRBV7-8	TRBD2	CASSFLPSGRARYNEQFF	TGTGCCAGCAGCTTTCTGCCTAGCGGGAGGGCACGCTACAATGAGCAGTTCTTC
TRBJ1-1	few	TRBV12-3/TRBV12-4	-	CASSFPPEKGYRNTEAFF	TGTGCCAGCAGTTTCCCGCCCGAGAAGGGATATAGAAACACTGAAGCTTTCTTT
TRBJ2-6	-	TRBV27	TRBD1	CASSLRGRVGANVLTF	TGTGCCAGCAGTTTAAGGGGGCGAGTGGGGGCCAACGTCCTGACTTTC
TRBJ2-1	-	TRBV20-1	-	CSARDRGQTRLDEQFF	TGCAGTGCTAGAGATCGAGGACAGACAAGATTGGATGAGCAGTTCTTC
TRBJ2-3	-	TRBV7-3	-	CASSPNARGPTDTQYF	TGTGCCAGCAGCCCAAATGCGCGGGGCCCCACAGATACGCAGTATTTT
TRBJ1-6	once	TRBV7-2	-	CASSLDFPGHTNSPLHF	TGTGCCAGCAGCTTAGATTTCCCGGGACATACCAATTCACCCCTCCACTTT